This TCR beta chain appears in the sequencing data of a study of T cells in Graves' hyperthyroidism and ophthalmopathy (dated by TCRdb to between 2017 and 2020). For the study in its entirety: Peripheral blood was sampled at the time of initial diagnosis, prior to any treatment. To identify distinguishing TCR V-J signatures, a discovery cohort of about a hundred patients was used, comprising 43 with Graves' ophthalmopathy and roughly 60 with stable Graves' hyperthyroidism. Prospective prediction of ophthalmopathy was tested in an independent validation cohort of fewer than 20 hyperthyroidism patients and 17 patients who later progressed to ophthalmopathy. The approximately 95 discovery patients were divided at random into training and test sets in a 7:3 ratio. In about 6 Graves' hyperthyroidism patients, the study also compared T-cell repertoires from thyroid tissue with T-cell repertoires from blood. Once sampling was done, hyperthyroidism patients were given methimazole at a starting dose of 30 mg daily, whereas ophthalmopathy patients were given high-dose intravenous methylprednisolone. TCR Vbeta CDR3 sequencing of 120 to 150 peripheral blood samples (roughly 43 ophthalmopathy, over 70 hyperthyroidism and 17 progressor patients) is reported in the paper. Summary of the overall study and its limitations: Most expanded thyroid clonotypes (frequency above 0.001) were also detected in blood, a finding suggesting that blood repertoires may reflect thyroid immune responses. In cross-validation, a model built on a 13 V-J signature told ophthalmopathy apart from stable hyperthyroidism with just under 90% sensitivity and roughly 83% specificity, and in testing the same model reached 80%/75%. No statistical method was used to set the sample size in advance, and investigators knew the group allocation. In validation, the model predicted progression to ophthalmopathy a median of approximately 6.6 months before onset, with about 71% sensitivity and 72.22% specificity.

Hyperthyroidism patients were newly diagnosed, with disease duration under 2 months, and aged 18 to 65 years. Exclusion was applied to patients with uncontrolled infections, other autoimmune diseases, pregnancy or lactation. Clinical symptoms, serum thyroxine and TRAb, thyroid ultrasound, and orbital computed tomography formed the basis for the diagnoses. Blood from progressor patients was drawn when they were first diagnosed with hyperthyroidism, before any ophthalmopathy symptoms appeared. PBMCs were isolated from 8 to 10 ml of fresh peripheral blood by Ficoll-Paque density gradient centrifugation. Progressor patients were defined as those initially diagnosed with Graves' hyperthyroidism in whom ophthalmopathy developed during follow-up. Total RNA was extracted using Trizol reagent, and RNA quality was assessed on an Agilent 2100 Bioanalyzer. This clonotype was counted at least ten times. Its antigen target is currently unknown. Base qualities are not recorded, but no much larger clone differs from it by a single base.

The TCR beta CDR3 regions were amplified from the RNA transcripts. A first-round RT-PCR of the TCR CDR3 used the HTBI primer set with the Qiagen OneStep RT-PCR kit. A second multiplex PCR round built the libraries, followed by size selection and purification. Sequencing of the libraries was done on an Illumina HiSeq2000 using paired-end 100 bp reads. In the source study's methods: SOAPnuke was used to process the raw data, with reads discarded if the reads contained adapters or uncalled bases, had a mean Phred below 15, or lacked an exact constant-primer or identifier match. High-quality paired reads were merged with COPE v1.2.5, and unique nucleotide sequences were defined as clonotypes. MiTCR v1.1 was used to align the clonotypes against IMGT TRBV, TRBD and TRBJ reference segments. The analysis was restricted to V-J combinations with a frequency above 0.0001, which together covered roughly 99% of the repertoires. The TCS score was defined as the ratio of F50 (clonal expansion) to E x V (chaos), calculated using BLOSUM62-based TCRdist between CDR3 peptides within each V-J. Welch's t-statistics and random forest reduced 514 V-J features to about 13, which were used in a naive Bayes classifier (R e1071). The public sequencing data were trimmed at Q25 with fastp and processed into clonotypes with MiXCR by TCRdb, which kept only in-frame beta chains. Rows are combined by CDR3 protein, so each entry shows the most common genes and DNA. The authors' filters were not applied to this entry. The sample contains 370,000 or so distinct CDR3 sequences, 15% to 18% of them found a single time. The ten largest account for about a quarter of the sample.

Inclusive of the bounding cysteine and phenylalanine, the CDR3 is 15 residues long. Only the CDR3 DNA stays, 45 bases, in frame from base 1. The germline V gene sets CDR1 to MDHEN and CDR2 to SYDVKM. Deletion took 6 bases off V and 2 bases off J, with a span of 17 bases between the germline ends. Input material: blood. The chain is made from TRBV28 and TRBJ2-7; the D segment could be TRBD1, given 7 matching bases. This TCR derives from a woman aged 18-35 years with Graves' hyperthyroidism that later progressed to Graves' ophthalmopathy. The DNA sequence is as follows: TGTGCCAGCAGCTACGGACAGGAGGGCACCTACGAGCAGTACTTC. The encoded protein is CASSYGQEGTYEQYF.